The sequence of this T cell receptor beta chain was determined in a study of blood T cells in healthy people across ages (dated by TCRdb to the mid-2010s). As for the study more broadly: Template switching captured roughly one uniquely barcoded TCR beta cDNA molecule per two T cells in model experiments. Using the same blood draw, the study looked at two additional independent replicas of 1 million unique cDNA reads for two donors, one aged 18 to 30 and the other aged 80 or older. Donors of different ages were randomly distributed across sequencing lanes to avoid experimental bias. Using deep sequencing normalized with unique cDNA molecular identifiers, the study measured how TCR beta repertoire diversity changes with age. The donors were divided into four age groups: young (average around 16 years), middle-aged (approximately 41), aged (approximately 59) and long-lived (roughly 88).

To prepare the library, 5' RACE was applied. These reads were obtained on an Illumina HiSeq 2500. A second PCR of about 6 to 12 cycles was run with a J-beta primer mix and a sample-barcoded 5' primer. A unique molecular identifier was introduced onto each TCR beta cDNA molecule by a template-switch 5' adaptor carrying 12 random nucleotides. At least 2.5 million CDR3-containing paired-end reads were obtained from each sample. First-strand cDNA synthesis was performed from all RNA using the Mint cDNA synthesis kit, with priming by a TRBC-specific oligonucleotide. Following uracil-DNA glycosylase treatment, a first 18-cycle PCR with universal primers M1SS and BC2_uni_R was performed on all cDNA. Under the source paper's analysis protocol: For normalization, 1 million high-quality reads were randomly selected from each sample, with every read carrying a distinct molecular identifier. Instead of being binned into consensus sequences, reads that shared molecular identifiers were thrown out. MiTCR, run with a Q25 quality threshold and the strictest error-elimination algorithm, handled CDR3 identification, clonotype clustering and error correction. Lower-bound total TCR beta diversity was estimated with a nonparametric unseen species model using Euler transformation. The public reads were quality trimmed at Q25 with fastp and then assembled into clones with MiXCR by TCRdb, keeping productive beta chains. For every CDR3 protein sequence, its rows merge into one entry that carries the most common genes and DNA. The V and J calls, along with clone size, are taken from TCRdb and not from the paper's own processing. The sample includes 1.6 million or so distinct CDR3 sequences, with roughly 32% observed a single time. 11% of the sample is taken by the ten largest.

The donors were 40 or so Caucasian individuals from Russia, aged roughly 6 to 90 years, who were systemically healthy. Each donor gave 8.5 to 10 milliliters of peripheral blood, collected into EDTA-treated Vacutainer tubes. Ficoll-Paque density-gradient centrifugation was used to isolate PBMCs, with at least 7 million obtained per sample. Total RNA, at least 6 micrograms per sample, was extracted from PBMCs with Trizol reagent. Naive CD45RAhigh/CD27high T cell percentages were measured by flow cytometry on a PBMC aliquot from every donor. To note about this clonotype: What antigen it recognizes has not been identified. Per-base quality was not reported, and no clone a single base away is much larger than it.

Broader findings and caveats from the paper: Observed TCR beta diversity per million T cells fell roughly linearly with age, and a significant reduction was already apparent by age around 36. Estimates of total diversity based on one million sequenced T cells were considered lower bounds and underestimates. Compared with the aged group, the long-lived group had more naive CD4+ T cells, fewer expanded clones and increased TCR diversity, a pattern suggesting age selection. Because the CMV infection status of the donors was unknown, age-related changes in expanded clonotypes may potentially have been confounded. Because profiling used bulk unsorted PBMCs, naive and antigen-experienced compartments could not be compared conclusively. The percentage of naive T cells measured by flow cytometry correlated strongly with observed TCR beta diversity.

The CDR3 has 13 amino acids, counting the end cysteine and phenylalanine. The only DNA kept is the CDR3, 39 bases in frame from the first base. CDR1 and CDR2, per the germline V gene, are SGHTA and FQGNSA. Cut back by 4 bases and 2 bases, the V and J ends lie 6 bases apart. The V and J segments used are TRBV7-2 and TRBJ1-5, with the D gene uncertain. The clonotype comes from a woman in her twenties or thirties in good health. The sample taken for sequencing was blood. The CDR3 has the sequence CASSWLGNQPQHF. In nucleotides, the sequence is TGTGCCAGCAGCTGGTTGGGCAATCAGCCCCAGCATTTT.